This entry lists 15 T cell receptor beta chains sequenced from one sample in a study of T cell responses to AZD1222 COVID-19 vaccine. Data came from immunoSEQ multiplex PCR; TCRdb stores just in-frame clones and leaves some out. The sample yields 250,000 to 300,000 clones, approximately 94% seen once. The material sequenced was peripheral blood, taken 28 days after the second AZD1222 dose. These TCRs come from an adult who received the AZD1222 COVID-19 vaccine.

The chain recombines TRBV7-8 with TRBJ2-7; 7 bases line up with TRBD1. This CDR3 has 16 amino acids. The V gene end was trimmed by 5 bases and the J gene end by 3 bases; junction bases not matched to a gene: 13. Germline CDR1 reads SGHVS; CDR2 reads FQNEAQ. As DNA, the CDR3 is TGTGCCAGCAGCACAGGGGTGTCCTCCAGGAGCTACGAGCAGTACTTC. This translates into CASSTGVSSRSYEQYF. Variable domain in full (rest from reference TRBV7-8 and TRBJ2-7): GAGVSQSPRYKVAKRGQDVALRCDPISGHVSLFWYQQALGQGPEFLTYFQNEAQLDKSGLPSDRFFAERPEGSVSTLKIQRTQQEDSAVYLCASSTGVSSRSYEQYFGPGTRLTVT.

CDR3 nucleotides: TGTGCCAGCAGTGCAGGGTCAGGGCTACGGAGTCCACCCCTCCACTTT. Protein product: CASSAGSGLRSPPLHF. The chain employs TRBV6-1 and TRBJ1-6; perhaps TRBD1 as D (5 bases). CDR1 and CDR2 (germline): MNHNS, SASEGT. Trimming took 4 bases from V and 11 from J, leaving 21 bases between them. The CDR3 consists of 16 residues.

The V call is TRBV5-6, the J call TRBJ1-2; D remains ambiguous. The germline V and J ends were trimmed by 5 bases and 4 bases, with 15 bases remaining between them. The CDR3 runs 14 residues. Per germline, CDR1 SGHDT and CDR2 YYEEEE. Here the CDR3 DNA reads TGTGCCAGCAGGTCTTATGGAGGCGGCTATGGCTACACCTTC. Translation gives CASRSYGGGYGYTF.

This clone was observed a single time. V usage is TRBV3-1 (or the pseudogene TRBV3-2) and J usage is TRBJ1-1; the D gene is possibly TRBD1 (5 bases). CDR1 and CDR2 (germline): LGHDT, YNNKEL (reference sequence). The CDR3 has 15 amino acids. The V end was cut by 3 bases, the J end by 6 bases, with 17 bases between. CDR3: CASSHAIRGVPEAFF. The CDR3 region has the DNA TGTGCCAGCAGCCACGCCATACGGGGGGTACCTGAAGCTTTCTTT.

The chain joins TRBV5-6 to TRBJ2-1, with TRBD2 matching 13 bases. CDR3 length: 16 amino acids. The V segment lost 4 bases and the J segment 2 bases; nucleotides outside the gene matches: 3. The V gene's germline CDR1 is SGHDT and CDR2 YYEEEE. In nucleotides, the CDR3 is TGTGCCAGCAGCGGACTAGCGGGGGTTGCCTACAATGAGCAGTTCTTC. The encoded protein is CASSGLAGVAYNEQFF.

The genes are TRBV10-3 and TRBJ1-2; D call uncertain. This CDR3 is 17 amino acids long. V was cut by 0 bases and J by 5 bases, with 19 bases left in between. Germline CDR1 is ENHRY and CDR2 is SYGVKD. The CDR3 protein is CAISESDTRAQLYGYTF. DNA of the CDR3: TGTGCCATCAGTGAGTCCGACACTAGGGCACAACTTTATGGCTACACCTTC.

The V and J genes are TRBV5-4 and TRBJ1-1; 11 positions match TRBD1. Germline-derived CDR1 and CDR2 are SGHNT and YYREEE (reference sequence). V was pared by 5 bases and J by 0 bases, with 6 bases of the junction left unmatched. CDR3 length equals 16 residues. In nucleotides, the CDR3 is TGTGCCAGCAGTTCCGGGACAGGGGGAATGAACACTGAAGCTTTCTTT. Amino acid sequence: CASSSGTGGMNTEAFF.

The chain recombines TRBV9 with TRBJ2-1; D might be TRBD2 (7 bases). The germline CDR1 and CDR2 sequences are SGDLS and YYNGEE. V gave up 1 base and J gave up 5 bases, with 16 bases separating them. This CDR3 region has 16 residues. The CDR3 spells CASSVRGGVRNNEQFF. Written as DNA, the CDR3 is TGTGCCAGCAGCGTAAGAGGGGGGGTACGGAACAATGAGCAGTTCTTC.

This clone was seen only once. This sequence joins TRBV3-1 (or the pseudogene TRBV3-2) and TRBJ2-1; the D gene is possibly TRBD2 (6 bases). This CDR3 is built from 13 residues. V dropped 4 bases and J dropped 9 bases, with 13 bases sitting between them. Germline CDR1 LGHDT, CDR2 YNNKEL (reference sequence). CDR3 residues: CASSPLANGEQFF. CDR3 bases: TGTGCCAGCAGCCCACTAGCCAACGGTGAGCAGTTCTTC.

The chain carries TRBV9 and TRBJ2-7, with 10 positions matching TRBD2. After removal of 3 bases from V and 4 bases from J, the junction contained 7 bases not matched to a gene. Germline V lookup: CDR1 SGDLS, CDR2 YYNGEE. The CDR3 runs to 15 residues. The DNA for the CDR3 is TGTGCCAGCAGCGCCGGGGCTAGCGGGAGATACGAGCAGTACTTC. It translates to CASSAGASGRYEQYF.

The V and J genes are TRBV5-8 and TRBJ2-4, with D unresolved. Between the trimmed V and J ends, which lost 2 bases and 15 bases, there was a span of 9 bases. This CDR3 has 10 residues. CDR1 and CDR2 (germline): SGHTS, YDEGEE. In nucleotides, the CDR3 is TGTGCCAGCAGCTTCCGGTACGGGTACTTC. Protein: CASSFRYGYF.

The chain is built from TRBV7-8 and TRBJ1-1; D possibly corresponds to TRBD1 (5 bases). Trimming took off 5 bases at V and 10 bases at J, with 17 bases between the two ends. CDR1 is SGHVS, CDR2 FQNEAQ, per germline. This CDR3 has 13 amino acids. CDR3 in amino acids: CASSPGRDLGAFF. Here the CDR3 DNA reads TGTGCCAGCAGCCCGGGCAGGGACCTGGGAGCTTTCTTT.

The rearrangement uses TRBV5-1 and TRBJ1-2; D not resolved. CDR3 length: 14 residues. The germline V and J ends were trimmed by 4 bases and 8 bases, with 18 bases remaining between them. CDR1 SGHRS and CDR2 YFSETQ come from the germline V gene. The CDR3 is CASSLTTNPPGYTF. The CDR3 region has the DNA TGCGCCAGCAGCCTAACGACGAACCCCCCGGGCTACACCTTC. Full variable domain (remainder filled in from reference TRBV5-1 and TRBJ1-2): KAGVTQTPRYLIKTRGQQVTLSCSPISGHRSVSWYQQTPGQGLQFLFEYFSETQRNKGNFPGRFSGRQFSNSRSEMNVSTLELGDSALYLCASSLTTNPPGYTFGSGTRLTVV.

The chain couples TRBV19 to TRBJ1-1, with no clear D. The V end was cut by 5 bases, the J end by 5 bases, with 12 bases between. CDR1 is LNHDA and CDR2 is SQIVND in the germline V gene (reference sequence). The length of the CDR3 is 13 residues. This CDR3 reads CASSLTPGTEAFF. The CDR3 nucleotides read TGTGCCAGTAGTCTTACACCGGGGACTGAAGCTTTCTTT.

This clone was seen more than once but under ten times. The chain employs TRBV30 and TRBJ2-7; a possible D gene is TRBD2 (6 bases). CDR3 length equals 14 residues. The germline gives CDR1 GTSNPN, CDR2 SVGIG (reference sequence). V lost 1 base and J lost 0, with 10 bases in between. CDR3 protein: CAWSESGLSYEQYF. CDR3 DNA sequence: TGTGCCTGGAGTGAAAGCGGGCTCTCCTACGAGCAGTACTTC.